The clone carrying this T cell receptor (beta chain) was detected a few times. Only in-frame clones appear in the TCRdb table, and some are missing; sequencing was by immunoSEQ multiplex PCR. The profile covers roughly 120,000 clones, with nearly 90% appearing a single time and roughly 4.5% taken by the ten largest. This sample was included in a study of T cell responses to AZD1222 COVID-19 vaccine. Trimming left V 3 bases short and J 0 bases short, with 12 bases between. This CDR3 region has 16 residues. Germline CDR1 SGHVS, CDR2 FNYEAQ. J is TRBJ2-1 and V is TRBV7-6; D is perhaps TRBD2 (6 bases). The sequence was collected from an adult in good health. The input for sequencing was peripheral blood, taken on day 0 of AZD1222 vaccination. The CDR3 sequence: CASSLGLRGSYNEQFF. The CDR3 nucleotides are TGTGCCAGCAGCTTGGGGTTGCGGGGCTCCTACAATGAGCAGTTCTTC.